What follows are 8 T cell receptor beta chains derived from one specimen sequenced in a study of cytomegalovirus exposure and HLA in healthy donors. The PCR ran on 60 Vbeta and 13 Jbeta primers. The data were produced by immunoSEQ multiplex PCR, yet TCRdb's version contains in-frame clones alone and is incomplete. Of hundreds of thousands of clones listed, roughly two thirds were seen once; the top ten hold approximately 2.3%. Sequenced: PBMCs. The source of these receptors is a female donor in good health and CMV-seronegative.

The chain joins TRBV5-4 to TRBJ2-5; TRBD1 aligns across 8 bases. TRBJ2-7 matches the DNA end more closely, so the J call is doubtful. Germline V lookup: CDR1 SGHNT, CDR2 YYREEE (reference sequence). This CDR3 spans 16 amino acids. CDR3: CASSPEPGQEFYEQYF. In DNA, the CDR3 is TGTGCCAGCAGCCCAGAACCGGGACAGGAGTTCTACGAGCAGTACTTC.

DNA of the CDR3: TGCGCCAGCAGCCGAGGACTAGCGGGAGCTGACGAGCAGTACTTC. Its translation: CASSRGLAGADEQYF. J is TRBJ2-5 and V is TRBV5-1; TRBD2 aligns across 13 bases. The J call may be mistaken, given a closer DNA end match to TRBJ2-7. This CDR3 region has 15 residues. Germline V gene data show CDR1 as SGHRS and CDR2 as YFSETQ.

The genes are TRBV15 and TRBJ2-7; 7 nucleotides line up with TRBD2. This CDR3 is built from 15 residues. Germline CDR1 reads LNHNV; CDR2 reads YYDKDF (reference sequence). V was pared by 0 bases and J by 3 bases, with 5 bases of the junction left unmatched. The CDR3 nucleotides read TGTGCCACCAGCAGAGAGCGGGAGTATCTCTACGAGCAGTACTTC. Translation gives CATSREREYLYEQYF. Full variable domain (outside the CDR3, taken from reference TRBV15 and TRBJ2-7): DAMVIQNPRYQVTQFGKPVTLSCSQTLNHNVMYWYQQKSSQAPKLLFHYYDKDFNNEADTPDNFQSRRPNTSFCFLDIRSPGLGDTAMYLCATSREREYLYEQYFGPGTRLTVT.

V gene TRBV11-2 combines with J gene TRBJ2-7; TRBD2 agrees at 9 bases. J lost 2 bases, V lost 5 bases, and 19 bases had no gene match. Per the germline V gene, CDR1 is SGHAT and CDR2 is FQNNGV. The CDR3 has 19 amino acids. CDR3: CASSLGLLRVSGSPYEQYF. The CDR3 DNA sequence: TGTGCCAGCAGCCTCGGGTTGCTAAGGGTTAGCGGGAGTCCCTACGAGCAGTACTTC.

This clone was picked up a small number of times. This chain links TRBV11-2 with TRBJ1-2; TRBD1 is a possible D gene (5 bases). The CDR3 length is 14 residues. Germline assignment: CDR1 SGHAT and CDR2 FQNNGV. V lost 0 bases, J lost 2 bases, and 7 bases lay in between. The CDR3 protein is CASSLDPGNYGYTF. CDR3 bases: TGTGCCAGCAGCTTAGATCCAGGGAACTATGGCTACACCTTC.

This clone was seen a few times. The gene calls are TRBV29-1 and TRBJ2-7, with D tentatively TRBD2 (5 bases). The CDR3 totals 12 residues. The V and J ends lost 3 bases and 5 bases respectively, with 11 bases between them. Per the germline V gene, CDR1 is SQVTM and CDR2 is ANQGSEA. The CDR3 reads CSVDGETDEQYF. CDR3 nucleotides: TGCAGCGTTGACGGGGAAACTGACGAGCAGTACTTC.

This clone was observed once. The rearrangement joins TRBV27 to TRBJ2-7; tentative D call: TRBD1 (5 bases). Germline loops: CDR1 MNHEY, CDR2 SMNVEV (reference sequence). V lost 4 bases and J lost 0, with 16 bases in between. This CDR3 is 16 amino acids long. The CDR3 coding sequence is TGTGCCAGCAGTTATGGCAGGGCCTCCTTCTCCTACGAGCAGTACTTC. Its protein is CASSYGRASFSYEQYF.

The chain couples TRBV6-1 to TRBJ2-5, with D unclear. The assigned J gene may be wrong: the sequence end matches TRBJ2-7 better. This CDR3 region has 12 residues. Germline values: CDR1 MNHNS, CDR2 SASEGT. The CDR3 nucleotides are TGTGCCAGCAGTGTTATAGCCGGCGAGCAGTACTTC. Protein sequence: CASSVIAGEQYF.